The entry that follows covers one T cell receptor beta chain sequence. As yet, its antigen is unknown. This sample stems from a study of T cells in Graves' hyperthyroidism and ophthalmopathy. Study-level findings and limits: Expanded thyroid clonotypes (above 0.001) were mostly also found in blood.

RNA transcripts gave rise to amplified TCR beta CDR3 regions. HTBI primers were employed in a first-round RT-PCR of the TCR CDR3. TCRdb used MiXCR to reprocess the multiplex PCR reads, holding one entry per CDR3 protein. The data contain approximately 400,000 distinct CDR3 sequences, more than 20% of them singletons. V trimming: 4 bases; J trimming: 11 bases; junction bases outside the gene matches: 9. Germline CDR1 SQVTM, CDR2 ANQGSEA. The CDR3 spans 12 residues. Used for diagnoses were clinical symptoms, serum thyroxine and TRAb, thyroid ultrasound and orbital computed tomography. This chain links TRBV29-1 with TRBJ1-2; 8 bases align to TRBD1. Input material: blood. This TCR was sampled from a man in his fifties or sixties with Graves' hyperthyroidism. CDR3 DNA sequence: TGCAGCGTTGGGGGGACAGGTCCATTTTACACCTTC. This translates into CSVGGTGPFYTF.